The entry that follows covers one T cell receptor (beta chain) sequence. These data are taken from a study of blood T cells in healthy people across ages. The CDR3 runs to 14 residues. The trim removed 3 bases at V and 3 bases at J, leaving 4 bases unmatched. The authors ran a second PCR of roughly 6 to 12 cycles using a sample-barcoded 5' primer and a J-beta primer mix. TCRdb itself ran the 5' RACE reads through MiXCR, one entry per CDR3 protein. The data show hundreds of thousands of distinct CDR3 sequences, with around 45% seen just once and under 20% held by the top ten. Sequencing used blood. The V call is TRBV12-3 or TRBV12-4, the J call TRBJ1-1, with 7 bases lining up with TRBD1. The TCR comes from a man between 60 and 75 years old in good health. The CDR3 is CASSFRGGHTEAFF. In DNA, the CDR3 is TGTGCCAGCAGTTTTAGAGGGGGCCACACTGAAGCTTTCTTT.